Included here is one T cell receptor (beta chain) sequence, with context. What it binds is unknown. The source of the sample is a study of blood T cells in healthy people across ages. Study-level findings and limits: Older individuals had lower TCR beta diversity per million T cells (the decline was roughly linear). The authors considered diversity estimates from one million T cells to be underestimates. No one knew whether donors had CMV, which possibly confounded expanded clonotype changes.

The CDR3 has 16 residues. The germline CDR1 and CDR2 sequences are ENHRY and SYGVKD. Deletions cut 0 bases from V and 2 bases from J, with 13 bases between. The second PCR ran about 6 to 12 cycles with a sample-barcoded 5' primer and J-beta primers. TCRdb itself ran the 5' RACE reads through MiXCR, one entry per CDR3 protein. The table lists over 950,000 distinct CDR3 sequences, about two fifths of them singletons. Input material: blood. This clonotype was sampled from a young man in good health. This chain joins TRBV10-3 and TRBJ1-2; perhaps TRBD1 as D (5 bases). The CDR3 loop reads CAISESRGVRNYGYTF. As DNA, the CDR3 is TGTGCCATCAGTGAGTCGCGGGGGGTTCGAAACTATGGCTACACCTTC.